Detailed here is one T cell receptor beta chain. Data came from immunoSEQ multiplex PCR; TCRdb stores just in-frame clones and leaves some out. In the table there are some 370,000 clones, roughly four fifths of which are singletons. This entry is derived from a study of Ad26.COV2.S vaccination and SARS-CoV-2 variants. Study-wide background: Each vaccinee took Ad26.COV2.S intramuscularly, once or twice 56 days apart.

Per germline, CDR1 LGHDT and CDR2 YNNKEL (reference sequence). CDR3 length: 15 residues. The V and J ends lost 4 bases and 3 bases respectively, with 13 bases between them. The sample's treatment: around 19 received Ad26.COV2.S at low or high dose, single or two shots; roughly five received placebo; per-sample allocation not given. The samples were gathered on day 63 after the first injection of vaccine or placebo. The TCR comes from a person between 18 and 59 years old who received the Ad26.COV2.S COVID-19 vaccine or a placebo. The material sequenced was peripheral blood, taken in a trial of Ad26.COV2.S vaccine versus placebo. The rearrangement links TRBV3-1 (or the pseudogene TRBV3-2) to TRBJ2-1; D assignment may be TRBD1 or TRBD2 (5 bases each). As DNA, the CDR3 is TGTGCCAGCAGCCTAGCGCAGGGCTTCTACAATGAGCAGTTCTTC. Residues: CASSLAQGFYNEQFF.